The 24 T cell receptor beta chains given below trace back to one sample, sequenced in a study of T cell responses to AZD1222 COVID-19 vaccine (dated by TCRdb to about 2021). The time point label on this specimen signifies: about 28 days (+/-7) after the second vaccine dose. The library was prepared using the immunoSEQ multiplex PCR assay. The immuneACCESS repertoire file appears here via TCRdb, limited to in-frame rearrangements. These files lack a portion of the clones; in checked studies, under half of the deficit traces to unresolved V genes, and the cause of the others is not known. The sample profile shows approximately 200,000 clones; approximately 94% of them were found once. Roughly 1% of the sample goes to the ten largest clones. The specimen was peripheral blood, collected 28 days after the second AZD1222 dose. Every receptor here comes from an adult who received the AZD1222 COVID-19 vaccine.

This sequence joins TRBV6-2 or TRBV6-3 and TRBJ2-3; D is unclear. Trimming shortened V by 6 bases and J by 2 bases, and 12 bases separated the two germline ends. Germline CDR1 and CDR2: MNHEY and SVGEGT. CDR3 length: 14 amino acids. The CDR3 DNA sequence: TGTGCCAGCAGCTATGGGTCTGCCACAGATACGCAGTATTTT. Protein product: CASSYGSATDTQYF.

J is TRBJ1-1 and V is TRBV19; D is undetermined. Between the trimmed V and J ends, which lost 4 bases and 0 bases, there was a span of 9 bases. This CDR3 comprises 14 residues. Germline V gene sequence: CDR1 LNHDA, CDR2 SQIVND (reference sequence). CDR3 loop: CASSTSKMNTEAFF. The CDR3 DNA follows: TGTGCCAGTAGTACAAGTAAAATGAACACTGAAGCTTTCTTT.

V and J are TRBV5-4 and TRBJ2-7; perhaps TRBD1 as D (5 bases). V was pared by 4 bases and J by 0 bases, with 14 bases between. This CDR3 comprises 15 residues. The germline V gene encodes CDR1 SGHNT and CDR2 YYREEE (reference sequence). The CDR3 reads CASSLDRGSSYEQYF. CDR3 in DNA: TGTGCCAGCAGCCTAGACAGAGGTAGCTCCTACGAGCAGTACTTC.

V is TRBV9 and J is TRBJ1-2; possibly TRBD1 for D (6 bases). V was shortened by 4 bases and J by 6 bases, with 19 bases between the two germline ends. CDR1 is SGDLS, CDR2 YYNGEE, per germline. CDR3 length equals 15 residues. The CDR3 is CASSPLRRGGNGYTF. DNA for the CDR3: TGTGCCAGCAGCCCGCTCCGTAGGGGGGGCAATGGCTACACCTTC.

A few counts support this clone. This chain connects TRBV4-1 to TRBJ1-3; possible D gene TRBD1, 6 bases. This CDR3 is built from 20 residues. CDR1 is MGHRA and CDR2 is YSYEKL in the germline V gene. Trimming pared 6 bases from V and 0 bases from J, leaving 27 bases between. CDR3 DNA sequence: TGCGCCAGCAGATTCGACCCACAGGGACCGTCCTCCCCCTCTGGAAACACCATATATTTT. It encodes CASRFDPQGPSSPSGNTIYF.

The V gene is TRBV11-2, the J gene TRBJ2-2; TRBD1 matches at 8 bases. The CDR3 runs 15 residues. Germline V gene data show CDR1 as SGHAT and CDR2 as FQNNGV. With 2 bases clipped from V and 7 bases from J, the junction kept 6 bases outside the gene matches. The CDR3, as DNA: TGTGCCAGCAGCTTAAGGAGTACAGGGGGCGGGGAGCTGTTTTTT. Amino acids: CASSLRSTGGGELFF. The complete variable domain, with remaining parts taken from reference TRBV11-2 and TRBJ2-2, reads EAGVAQSPRYKIIEKRQSVAFWCNPISGHATLYWYQQILGQGPKLLIQFQNNGVVDDSQLPKDRFSAERLKGVDSTLKIQPAKLEDSAVYLCASSLRSTGGGELFFGEGSRLTVL.

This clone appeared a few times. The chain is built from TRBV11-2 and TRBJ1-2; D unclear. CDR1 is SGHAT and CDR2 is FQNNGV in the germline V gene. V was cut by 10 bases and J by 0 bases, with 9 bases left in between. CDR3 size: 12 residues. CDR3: CATAGANYGYTF. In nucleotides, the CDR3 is TGTGCCACCGCAGGAGCTAACTATGGCTACACCTTC.

CDR3 in amino acids: CASSSQGALDIQYF. The DNA of the CDR3 is TGTGCCAGCAGCAGTCAGGGGGCTCTCGACATTCAGTACTTC. The rearrangement joins TRBV5-8 to TRBJ2-4; 8 bases agree with TRBD1. The CDR3 covers 14 residues. The J segment lost 8 bases and the V segment lost 4 bases, leaving 8 bases of the junction unmatched. The V gene's germline CDR1 is SGHTS and CDR2 YDEGEE.

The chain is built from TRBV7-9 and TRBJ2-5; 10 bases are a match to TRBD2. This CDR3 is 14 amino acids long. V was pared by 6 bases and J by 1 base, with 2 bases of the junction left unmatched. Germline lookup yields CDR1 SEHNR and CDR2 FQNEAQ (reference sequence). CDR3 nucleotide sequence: TGTGCCAGCAGTCTAGCGGGGGCCCAAGAGACCCAGTACTTC. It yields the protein CASSLAGAQETQYF.

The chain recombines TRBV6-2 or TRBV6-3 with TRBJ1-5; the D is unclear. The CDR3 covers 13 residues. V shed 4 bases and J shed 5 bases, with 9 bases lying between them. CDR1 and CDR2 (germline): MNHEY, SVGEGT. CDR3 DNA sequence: TGTGCCAGCAGTTTGAGCGAATATCAGCCCCAGCATTTT. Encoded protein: CASSLSEYQPQHF.

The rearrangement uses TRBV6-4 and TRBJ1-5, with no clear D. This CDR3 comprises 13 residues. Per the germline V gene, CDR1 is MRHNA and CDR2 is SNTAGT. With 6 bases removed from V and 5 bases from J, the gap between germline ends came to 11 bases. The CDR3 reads CASSGEGDQPQHF. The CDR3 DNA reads TGTGCCAGCAGCGGAGAAGGAGATCAGCCCCAGCATTTT.

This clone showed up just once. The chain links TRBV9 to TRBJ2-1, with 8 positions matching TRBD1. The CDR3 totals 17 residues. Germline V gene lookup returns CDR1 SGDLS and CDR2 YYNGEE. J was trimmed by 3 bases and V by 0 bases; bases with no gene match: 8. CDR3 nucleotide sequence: TGTGCCAGCAGCGTAGCTACAGGACAGGGCCTCTACAATGAGCAGTTCTTC. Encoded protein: CASSVATGQGLYNEQFF.

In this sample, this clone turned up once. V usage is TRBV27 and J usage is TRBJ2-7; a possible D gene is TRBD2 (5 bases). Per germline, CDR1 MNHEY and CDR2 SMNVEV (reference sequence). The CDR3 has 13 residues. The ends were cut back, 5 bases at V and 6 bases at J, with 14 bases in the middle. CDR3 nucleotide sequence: TGTGCCAGCAGTAGCCTCGGTGGAGGCGAGCAGTACTTC. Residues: CASSSLGGGEQYF.

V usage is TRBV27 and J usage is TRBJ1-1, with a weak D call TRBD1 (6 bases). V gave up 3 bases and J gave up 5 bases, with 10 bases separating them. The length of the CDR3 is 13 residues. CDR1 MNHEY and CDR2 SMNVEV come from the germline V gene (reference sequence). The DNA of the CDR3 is TGTGCCAGCAGTTTCTCACAGGGTACTGAAGCTTTCTTT. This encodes CASSFSQGTEAFF.

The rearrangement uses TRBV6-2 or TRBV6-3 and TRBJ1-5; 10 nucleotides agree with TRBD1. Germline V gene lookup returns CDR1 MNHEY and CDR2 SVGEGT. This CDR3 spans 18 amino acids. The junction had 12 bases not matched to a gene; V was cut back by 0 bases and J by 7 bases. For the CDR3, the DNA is TGTGCCAGCAGTTACTCTGTGGGACAGGGGATTTCCGCACAGCCCCAGCATTTT. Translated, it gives CASSYSVGQGISAQPQHF.

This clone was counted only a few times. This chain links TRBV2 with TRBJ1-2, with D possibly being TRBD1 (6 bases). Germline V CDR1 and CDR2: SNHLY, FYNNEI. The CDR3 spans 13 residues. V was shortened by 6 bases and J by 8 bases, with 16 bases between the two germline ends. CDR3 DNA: TGTGCCAGCAGGGCCTACGGGGGCGACGGCTACACCTTC. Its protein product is CASRAYGGDGYTF. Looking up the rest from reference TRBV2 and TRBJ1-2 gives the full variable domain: EPEVTQTPSHQVTQMGQEVILRCVPISNHLYFYWYRQILGQKVEFLVSFYNNEISEKSEIFDDQFSVERPDGSNFTLKIRSTKLEDSAMYFCASRAYGGDGYTFGSGTRLTVV.

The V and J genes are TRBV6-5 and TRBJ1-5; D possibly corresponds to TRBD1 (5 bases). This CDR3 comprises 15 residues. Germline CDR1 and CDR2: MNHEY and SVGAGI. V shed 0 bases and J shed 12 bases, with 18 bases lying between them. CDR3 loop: CASSYSPGPKNRQHF. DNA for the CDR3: TGTGCCAGCAGTTACTCCCCGGGACCAAAGAACCGCCAGCATTTT.

CDR3 bases: TGTGCCAGCAGCCTCAACCTAGGGACGGAGACCCAGTACTTC. It encodes CASSLNLGTETQYF. This chain joins TRBV7-8 and TRBJ2-5; D might be TRBD1 or TRBD2, each matching 5 bases. The V gene lost 5 bases and the J gene lost 5 bases, with 15 bases spanning the gap. CDR1 is SGHVS and CDR2 is FQNEAQ in the germline V gene. The CDR3 spans 14 residues.

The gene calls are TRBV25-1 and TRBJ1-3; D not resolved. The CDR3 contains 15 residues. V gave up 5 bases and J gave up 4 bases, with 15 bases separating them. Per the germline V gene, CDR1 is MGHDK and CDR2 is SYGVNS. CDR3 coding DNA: TGTGCCAGCAGTCCTTCTTGGGTCACCGGAAACACCATATATTTT. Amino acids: CASSPSWVTGNTIYF.

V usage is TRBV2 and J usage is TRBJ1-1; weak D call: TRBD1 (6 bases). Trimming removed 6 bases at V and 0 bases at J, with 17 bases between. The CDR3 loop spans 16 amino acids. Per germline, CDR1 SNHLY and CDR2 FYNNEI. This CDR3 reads CASSDRQRLMNTEAFF. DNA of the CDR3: TGTGCCAGCAGCGACAGGCAGCGACTTATGAACACTGAAGCTTTCTTT.

CDR3 protein: CASSEGSGSSGANVLTF. For the CDR3, the DNA is TGTGCCAGCAGTGAGGGGAGCGGGAGCTCTGGGGCCAACGTCCTGACTTTC. The chain combines TRBV6-1 with TRBJ2-6; 8 nucleotides agree with TRBD2. Germline loops: CDR1 MNHNS, CDR2 SASEGT. V was clipped by 3 bases and J by 0 bases; unmatched bases: 4. The CDR3 has 17 residues.

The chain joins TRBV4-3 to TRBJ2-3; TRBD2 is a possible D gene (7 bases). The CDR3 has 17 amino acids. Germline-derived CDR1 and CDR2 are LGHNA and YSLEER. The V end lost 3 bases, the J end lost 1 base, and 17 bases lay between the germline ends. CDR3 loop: CASSQTRGAGGTDTQYF. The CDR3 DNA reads TGCGCCAGCAGCCAGACCCGGGGGGCCGGGGGCACAGATACGCAGTATTTT.

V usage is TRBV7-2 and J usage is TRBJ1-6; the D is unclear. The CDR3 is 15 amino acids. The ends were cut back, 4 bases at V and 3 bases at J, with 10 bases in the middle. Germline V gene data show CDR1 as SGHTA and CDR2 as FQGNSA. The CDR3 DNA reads TGTGCCAGCAGCTCGGGGAGGGACTATAATTCACCCCTCCACTTT. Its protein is CASSSGRDYNSPLHF.

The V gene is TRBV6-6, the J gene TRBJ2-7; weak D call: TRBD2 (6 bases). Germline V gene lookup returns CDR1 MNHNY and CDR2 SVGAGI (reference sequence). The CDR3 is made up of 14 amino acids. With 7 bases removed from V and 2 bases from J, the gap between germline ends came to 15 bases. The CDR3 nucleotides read TGTGCCAGCACCAGGGAGGCGTCGACCTACGAGCAGTACTTC. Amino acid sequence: CASTREASTYEQYF.